These 7 T cell receptor beta chains came from one sample sequenced in a study of siplizumab effects on memory and regulatory T cells. TCRdb's copy holds only in-frame clones and misses some; the assay was immunoSEQ multiplex PCR. The sample shows under 85,000 clones, roughly 88% of them seen only once. The sequencing input was Tregs sorted from blood. These receptors originate from a human donor in good health.

V gene TRBV15 combines with J gene TRBJ2-6; tentative D call: TRBD1 (5 bases). CDR3 size: 17 residues. The V gene's germline CDR1 is LNHNV and CDR2 YYDKDF (reference sequence). Trimming pared 0 bases from V and 0 bases from J, leaving 9 bases between. CDR3 sequence reads: CATSRESGASGANVLTF. CDR3 nucleotides: TGTGCCACCAGCAGAGAATCTGGGGCCTCTGGGGCCAACGTCCTGACTTTC. The full variable domain, in which reference TRBV15 and TRBJ2-6 provide the parts outside the CDR3, is DAMVIQNPRYQVTQFGKPVTLSCSQTLNHNVMYWYQQKSSQAPKLLFHYYDKDFNNEADTPDNFQSRRPNTSFCFLDIRSPGLGDTAMYLCATSRESGASGANVLTFGAGSRLTVL.

The V gene is TRBV11-2, the J gene TRBJ1-2; 8 nucleotides match TRBD1. Germline V gives CDR1 SGHAT, CDR2 FQNNGV. The CDR3 runs 13 residues. J lost 9 bases, V lost 4 bases, and 7 bases had no gene match. The CDR3 DNA reads as TGTGCCAGCAGCTCCCGACAGGGGAATAGCTACACCTTC. This translates into CASSSRQGNSYTF.

In DNA, the CDR3 is TGTGCCAGCATACGACAGGGGGCTATAGGCTACACCTTC. This translates into CASIRQGAIGYTF. The chain is built from TRBV28 and TRBJ1-2, with 10 nucleotides matching TRBD1. The CDR3 spans 13 residues. V was pared by 7 bases and J by 8 bases, with 7 bases of the junction left unmatched. CDR1 is MDHEN, CDR2 SYDVKM, per germline.

The CDR3 loop is CASRETVVSSYEQYF. As DNA, the CDR3 is TGTGCCAGCAGAGAGACAGTCGTCAGCTCCTACGAGCAGTACTTC. The chain recombines TRBV2 with TRBJ2-7; the D gene is possibly TRBD1 (5 bases). Germline CDR1 and CDR2: SNHLY and FYNNEI. The CDR3 sequence is 15 residues long. V was shortened by 6 bases and J by 0 bases, with 15 bases between the two germline ends. The full variable domain, completed using reference TRBV2 and TRBJ2-7, is EPEVTQTPSHQVTQMGQEVILRCVPISNHLYFYWYRQILGQKVEFLVSFYNNEISEKSEIFDDQFSVERPDGSNFTLKIRSTKLEDSAMYFCASRETVVSSYEQYFGPGTRLTVT.

The CDR3 here is CASSQVRGGNTIYF. The CDR3 DNA is TGTGCCAGCAGCCAAGTACGCGGAGGAAACACCATATATTTT. The rearrangement joins TRBV14 to TRBJ1-3, with D uncertain. V lost 1 base and J lost 4, with 8 bases in between. The germline V gene encodes CDR1 SGHDN and CDR2 FVKESK. The CDR3 is made up of 14 amino acids.

This chain joins TRBV2 and TRBJ2-7; D remains unclear. V lost 4 bases, J lost 9 bases, and 19 bases lay in between. The CDR3 spans 14 residues. The germline V gene encodes CDR1 SNHLY and CDR2 FYNNEI. DNA of the CDR3: TGTGCCAGCAGTGTTGGTCTCGCGAGCACGGCGCAGTACTTC. Translated: CASSVGLASTAQYF.

The rearrangement joins TRBV5-6 to TRBJ1-5; the D is unclear. Germline V gives CDR1 SGHDT, CDR2 YYEEEE. The CDR3 has 17 amino acids. V dropped 0 bases and J dropped 2 bases, with 15 bases sitting between them. The CDR3 DNA is TGTGCCAGCAGCTTGGCCGGGGTCAGCCGGGGCAATCAGCCCCAGCATTTT. It encodes CASSLAGVSRGNQPQHF.